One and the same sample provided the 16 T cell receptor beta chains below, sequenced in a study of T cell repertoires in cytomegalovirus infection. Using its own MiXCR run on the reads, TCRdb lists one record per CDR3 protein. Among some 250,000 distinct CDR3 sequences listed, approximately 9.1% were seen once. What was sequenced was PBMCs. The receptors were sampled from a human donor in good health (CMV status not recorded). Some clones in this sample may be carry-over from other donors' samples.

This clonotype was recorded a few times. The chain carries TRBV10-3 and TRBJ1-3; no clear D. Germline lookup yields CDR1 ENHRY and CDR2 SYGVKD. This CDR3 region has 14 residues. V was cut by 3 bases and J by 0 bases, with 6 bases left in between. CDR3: CAISDRSSGNTIYF. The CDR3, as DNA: TGTGCCATCAGTGACCGTAGCTCTGGAAACACCATATATTTT.

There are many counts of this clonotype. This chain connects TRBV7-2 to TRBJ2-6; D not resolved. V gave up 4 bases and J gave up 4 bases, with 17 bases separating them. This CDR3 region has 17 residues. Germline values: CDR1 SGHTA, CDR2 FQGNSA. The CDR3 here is CASSSRWGSTGANVLTF. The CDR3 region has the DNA TGTGCCAGCAGCTCCCGCTGGGGATCGACAGGGGCCAACGTCCTGACTTTC.

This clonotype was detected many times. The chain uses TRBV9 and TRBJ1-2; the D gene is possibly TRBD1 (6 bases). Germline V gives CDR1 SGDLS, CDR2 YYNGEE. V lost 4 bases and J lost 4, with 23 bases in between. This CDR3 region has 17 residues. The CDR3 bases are TGTGCCAGCAGCAGACCCTTTAGGCGGGGGCGCATCTATGGCTACACCTTC. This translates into CASSRPFRRGRIYGYTF.

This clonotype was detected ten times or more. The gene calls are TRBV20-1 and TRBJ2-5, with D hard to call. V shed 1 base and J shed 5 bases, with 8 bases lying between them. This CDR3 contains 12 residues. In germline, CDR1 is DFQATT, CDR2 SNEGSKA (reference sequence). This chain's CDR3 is CSARAQGETQYF. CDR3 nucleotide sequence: TGCAGTGCTAGAGCTCAAGGGGAGACCCAGTACTTC.

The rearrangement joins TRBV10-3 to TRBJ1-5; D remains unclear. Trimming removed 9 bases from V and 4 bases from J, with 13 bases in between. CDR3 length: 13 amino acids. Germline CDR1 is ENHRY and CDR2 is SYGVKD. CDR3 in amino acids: CAISSDGNQPQHF. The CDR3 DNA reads TGTGCCATTTCTTCCGACGGGAATCAGCCCCAGCATTTT.

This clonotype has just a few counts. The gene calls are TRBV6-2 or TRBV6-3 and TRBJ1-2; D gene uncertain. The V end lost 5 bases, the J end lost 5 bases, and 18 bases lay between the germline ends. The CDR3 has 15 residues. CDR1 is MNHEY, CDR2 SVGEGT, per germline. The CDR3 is CASSPEVWMGYGYTF. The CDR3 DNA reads TGTGCCAGCAGTCCCGAAGTGTGGATGGGGTATGGCTACACCTTC.

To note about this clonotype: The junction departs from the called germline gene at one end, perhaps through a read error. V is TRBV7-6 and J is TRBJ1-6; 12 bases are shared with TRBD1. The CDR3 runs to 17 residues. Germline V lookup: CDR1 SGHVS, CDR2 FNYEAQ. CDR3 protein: CASSFRGQGARNSPLHF. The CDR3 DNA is TGTGCTAGCAGCTTTAGGGGACAGGGGGCGCGTAATTCACCCCTCCACTTT.

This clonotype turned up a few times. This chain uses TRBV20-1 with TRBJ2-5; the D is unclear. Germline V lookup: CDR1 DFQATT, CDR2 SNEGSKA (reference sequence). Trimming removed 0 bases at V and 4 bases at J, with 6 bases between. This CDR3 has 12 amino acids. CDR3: CSAREQRETQYF. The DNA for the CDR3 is TGCAGTGCTAGAGAACAGCGAGAGACCCAGTACTTC.

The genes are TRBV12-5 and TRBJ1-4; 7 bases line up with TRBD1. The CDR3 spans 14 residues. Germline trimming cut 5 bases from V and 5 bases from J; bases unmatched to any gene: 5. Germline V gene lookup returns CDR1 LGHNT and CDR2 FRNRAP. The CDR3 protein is CASGPGTENEKLFF. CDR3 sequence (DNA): TGTGCTAGTGGTCCCGGGACAGAAAATGAAAAACTGTTTTTT.

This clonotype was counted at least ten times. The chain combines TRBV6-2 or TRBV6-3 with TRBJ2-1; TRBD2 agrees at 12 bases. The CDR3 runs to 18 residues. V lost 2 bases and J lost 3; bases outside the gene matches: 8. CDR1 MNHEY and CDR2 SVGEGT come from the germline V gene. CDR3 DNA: TGTGCCAGCAGTTACGGGGGACTAGCGGGTAGGGACTACAATGAGCAGTTCTTC. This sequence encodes CASSYGGLAGRDYNEQFF.

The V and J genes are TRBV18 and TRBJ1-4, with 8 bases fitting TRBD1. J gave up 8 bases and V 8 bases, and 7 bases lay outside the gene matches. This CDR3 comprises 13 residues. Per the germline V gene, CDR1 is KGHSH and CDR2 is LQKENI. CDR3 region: CASTDRAWEKLFF. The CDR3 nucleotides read TGTGCCAGCACGGACAGGGCGTGGGAAAAACTGTTTTTT.

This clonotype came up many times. The CDR3 DNA reads as TGTGCCAGCAGTAGTCGAGGGCGGGAGCAGTTCTTC. Protein: CASSSRGREQFF. The V and J genes are TRBV12-3 or TRBV12-4 and TRBJ2-1, with a tentative D call TRBD2 (5 bases). The V end lost 5 bases, the J end lost 10 bases, and 12 bases lay between the germline ends. CDR3 size: 12 residues.

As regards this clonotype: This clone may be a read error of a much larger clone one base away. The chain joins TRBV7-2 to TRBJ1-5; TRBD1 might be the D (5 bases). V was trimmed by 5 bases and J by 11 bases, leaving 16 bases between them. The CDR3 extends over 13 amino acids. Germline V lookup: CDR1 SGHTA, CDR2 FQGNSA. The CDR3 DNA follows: TGTGCCAGCAGCCCCCTGCCCCAACAGGCCCAGCATTTT. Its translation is CASSPLPQQAQHF.

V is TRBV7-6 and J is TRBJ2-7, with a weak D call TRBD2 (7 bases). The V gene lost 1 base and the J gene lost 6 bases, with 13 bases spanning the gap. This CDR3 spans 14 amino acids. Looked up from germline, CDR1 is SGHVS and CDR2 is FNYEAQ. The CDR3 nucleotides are TGTGCCAGCAGCTTAGACGGGGGGCCGGGCGAGCAGTACTTC. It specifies CASSLDGGPGEQYF.

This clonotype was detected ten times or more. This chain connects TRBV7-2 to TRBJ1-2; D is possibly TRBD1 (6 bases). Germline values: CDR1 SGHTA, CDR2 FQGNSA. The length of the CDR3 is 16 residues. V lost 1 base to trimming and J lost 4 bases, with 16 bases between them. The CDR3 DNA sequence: TGTGCCAGCAGCTTAGAACCGGGGGGCACGGGCTATGGCTACACCTTC. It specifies CASSLEPGGTGYGYTF.

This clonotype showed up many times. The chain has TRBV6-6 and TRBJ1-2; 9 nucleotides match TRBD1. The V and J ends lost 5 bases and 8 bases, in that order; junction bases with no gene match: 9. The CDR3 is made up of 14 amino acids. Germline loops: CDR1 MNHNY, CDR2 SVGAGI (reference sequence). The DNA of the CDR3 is TGTGCCAGCAGTCTGAACAGGGGGCGCGGAGGCTACACCTTC. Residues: CASSLNRGRGGYTF.